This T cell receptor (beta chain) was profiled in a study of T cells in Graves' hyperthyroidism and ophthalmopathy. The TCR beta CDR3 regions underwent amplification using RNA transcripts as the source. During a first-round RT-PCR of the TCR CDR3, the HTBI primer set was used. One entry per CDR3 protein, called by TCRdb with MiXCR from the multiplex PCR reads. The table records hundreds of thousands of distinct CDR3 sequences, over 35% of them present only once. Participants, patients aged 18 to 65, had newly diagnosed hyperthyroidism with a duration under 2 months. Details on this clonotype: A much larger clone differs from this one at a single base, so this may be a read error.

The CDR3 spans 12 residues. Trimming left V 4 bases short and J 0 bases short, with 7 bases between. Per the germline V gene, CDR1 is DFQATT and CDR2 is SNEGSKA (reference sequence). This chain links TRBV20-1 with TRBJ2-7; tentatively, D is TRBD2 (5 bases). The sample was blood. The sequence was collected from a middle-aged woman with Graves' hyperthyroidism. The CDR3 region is CSAMGSSYEQYF. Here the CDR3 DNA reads TGCAGTGCTATGGGGAGCTCCTACGAGCAGTACTTC.